Each of the 12 T cell receptor beta chains below was sequenced from the same sample in a study of T cell clones after liver transplantation. TCRdb's table, derived via immunoSEQ multiplex PCR, lists solely in-frame clones and lacks some. The data show more than 75,000 clones, roughly 85% seen once. Here the sequenced sample was CD4+ T cells from blood, taken just over 45 months after liver transplant. These receptor sequences come from a human patient who received a liver transplant. Some of the T cells might come from the graft donor.

This chain uses TRBV5-5 with TRBJ2-2, with a possible D match to TRBD2 (6 bases). Germline loops: CDR1 SGHKS, CDR2 YYEKEE (reference sequence). V was cut by 0 bases and J by 5 bases, with 14 bases left in between. The CDR3 contains 16 residues. The CDR3 loop reads CASSLVPGRGTGELFF. CDR3 bases: TGTGCCAGCAGCTTGGTCCCGGGTCGGGGGACCGGGGAGCTGTTTTTT.

This chain connects TRBV11-2 to TRBJ2-7, with D perhaps matching TRBD1 (6 bases). Germline values: CDR1 SGHAT, CDR2 FQNNGV. This CDR3 is 16 amino acids long. The V gene lost 6 bases and the J gene lost 3 bases, with 21 bases spanning the gap. The CDR3 DNA sequence: TGTGCCAGCAGTCCACAGGGCCCGGGGAGTAGCTACGAGCAGTACTTC. Its protein is CASSPQGPGSSYEQYF.

The chain uses TRBV6-5 and TRBJ1-2; no clear D. V was clipped by 6 bases and J by 6 bases, with 14 bases between them. Germline-derived CDR1 and CDR2 are MNHEY and SVGAGI. The CDR3 is 13 residues long. CDR3 sequence reads: CASRSAVRNGYTF. The CDR3 region has the DNA TGTGCCAGCAGATCCGCAGTACGGAATGGCTACACCTTC.

The V gene is TRBV2, the J gene TRBJ2-1; D is possibly TRBD2 (5 bases). This CDR3 is built from 15 residues. V lost 5 bases and J 0 bases, leaving 11 bases between the germline ends. Germline loops: CDR1 SNHLY, CDR2 FYNNEI. This chain's CDR3 is CASSWAGSSYNEQFF. DNA of the CDR3: TGTGCCAGCAGTTGGGCGGGTTCCTCCTACAATGAGCAGTTCTTC.

The CDR3 DNA reads TGTGCCAGCAGTTACTCACAGGGGGGTGATGAGCAGTTCTTC. This translates into CASSYSQGGDEQFF. The J gene is TRBJ2-1, the V gene TRBV6-6; TRBD1 aligns across 8 bases. CDR1 MNHNY and CDR2 SVGAGI come from the germline V gene (reference sequence). The J segment lost 8 bases and the V segment lost 0 bases, leaving 3 bases of the junction unmatched. The CDR3 has 14 amino acids.

The chain has TRBV12-5 and TRBJ1-1; TRBD1 agrees at 9 bases. This CDR3 region has 13 residues. The junction had 3 bases not matched to a gene; V was cut back by 6 bases and J by 4 bases. CDR1 LGHNT and CDR2 FRNRAP come from the germline V gene. The CDR3 here is CASGRTGATEAFF. In DNA form, the CDR3 reads TGTGCTAGTGGCCGGACAGGGGCCACTGAAGCTTTCTTT. Complete variable domain (other parts from reference TRBV12-5 and TRBJ1-1): DARVTQTPRHKVTEMGQEVTMRCQPILGHNTVFWYRQTMMQGLELLAYFRNRAPLDDSGMPKDRFSAEMPDATLATLKIQPSEPRDSAVYFCASGRTGATEAFFGQGTRLTVV.

This clone occurred a few times. This specimen includes other DNA sequences encoding the same CDR3. This sequence joins TRBV5-1 and TRBJ2-3, with D tentatively TRBD2 (6 bases). CDR3 length: 13 amino acids. The ends were cut back, 2 bases at V and 6 bases at J, with 10 bases in the middle. Germline V gene data show CDR1 as SGHRS and CDR2 as YFSETQ. CDR3 sequence: CASSFWGRDTQYF. CDR3 coding DNA: TGCGCCAGCAGCTTTTGGGGGAGGGATACGCAGTATTTT.

This rearrangement joins TRBV28 to TRBJ2-5; no reliable D call. Between the trimmed V and J ends, which lost 4 bases and 5 bases, there was a span of 14 bases. Germline CDR1 MDHEN, CDR2 SYDVKM. The CDR3 loop spans 14 amino acids. The CDR3 nucleotides are TGTGCCAGCAGTTCCCAGCGAGAGGTGGAGACCCAGTACTTC. This sequence encodes CASSSQREVETQYF. The whole variable domain, remainder taken from reference TRBV28 and TRBJ2-5, is DVKVTQSSRYLVKRTGEKVFLECVQDMDHENMFWYRQDPGLGLRLIYFSYDVKMKEKGDIPEGYSVSREKKERFSLILESASTNQTSMYLCASSSQREVETQYFGPGTRLLVL.

The chain couples TRBV7-2 to TRBJ2-5; TRBD2 is a possible D gene (6 bases). This CDR3 has 14 residues. V shed 5 bases and J shed 1 base, with 11 bases lying between them. Germline values: CDR1 SGHTA, CDR2 FQGNSA. In DNA, the CDR3 is TGTGCCAGCAGCATTCTAGCGACCCAAGAGACCCAGTACTTC. This encodes CASSILATQETQYF.

V and J are TRBV28 and TRBJ2-5; maybe TRBD2 (5 bases). V was trimmed by 6 bases and J by 5 bases, leaving 16 bases between them. CDR3 length: 14 amino acids. Germline-derived CDR1 and CDR2 are MDHEN and SYDVKM. The CDR3 protein is CASRWTQPGETQYF. In DNA, the CDR3 is TGTGCCAGCAGATGGACTCAACCGGGGGAGACCCAGTACTTC.

This clone has more than one count but fewer than ten. The chain links TRBV29-1 to TRBJ2-1, with D hard to call. V dropped 8 bases and J dropped 7 bases, with 18 bases sitting between them. CDR1 is SQVTM and CDR2 is ANQGSEA in the germline V gene. This CDR3 comprises 13 residues. The CDR3 DNA is TGCAGCTCTCGAGCCTTCGGAGTTAATGAGCAGTTCTTC. Translating it yields CSSRAFGVNEQFF.

This chain links TRBV2 with TRBJ1-2, with D possibly matching TRBD1 (5 bases). CDR1 and CDR2 (germline): SNHLY, FYNNEI. This CDR3 spans 13 amino acids. Trimming cost V 6 bases and J 6 bases, with 14 bases left between them. CDR3 DNA: TGTGCCAGCAGGTGGGAGGGGAACGATGGCTACACCTTC. Translated: CASRWEGNDGYTF.